Sequencing of this T cell receptor (beta chain) was carried out in a study of shared clonotypes between healthy human individuals. Study-level findings and limits: Researchers sampled only blood; tissue repertoires likely differ. At large depth, rarefaction still showed sorted-subset sequencing to be incomplete.

Healthy HIV-negative adults with no recent acute infections or vaccinations were recruited as donors. This clone was observed a single time. Antigen unknown. The CDR3 extends over 16 amino acids. The V and J ends lost 0 bases and 4 bases respectively, with 15 bases between them. Germline-derived CDR1 and CDR2 are SNHLY and FYNNEI. Data came from immunoSEQ multiplex PCR; TCRdb stores just in-frame clones and leaves some out. The sample carries 950,000 to 1,300,000 clones, 60% to 80% recorded once. Sequencing was done on a sample of memory CD4+ T cells sorted from blood. The subset: CD45RA-negative fraction. The V and J genes are TRBV2 and TRBJ1-2; maybe TRBD1 (5 bases). The source is a man younger than 35 in good health. DNA for the CDR3: TGTGCCAGCAGTGAAGCCTTAAGTAGGGGAGGCTATGGCTACACCTTC. Translated: CASSEALSRGGYGYTF.